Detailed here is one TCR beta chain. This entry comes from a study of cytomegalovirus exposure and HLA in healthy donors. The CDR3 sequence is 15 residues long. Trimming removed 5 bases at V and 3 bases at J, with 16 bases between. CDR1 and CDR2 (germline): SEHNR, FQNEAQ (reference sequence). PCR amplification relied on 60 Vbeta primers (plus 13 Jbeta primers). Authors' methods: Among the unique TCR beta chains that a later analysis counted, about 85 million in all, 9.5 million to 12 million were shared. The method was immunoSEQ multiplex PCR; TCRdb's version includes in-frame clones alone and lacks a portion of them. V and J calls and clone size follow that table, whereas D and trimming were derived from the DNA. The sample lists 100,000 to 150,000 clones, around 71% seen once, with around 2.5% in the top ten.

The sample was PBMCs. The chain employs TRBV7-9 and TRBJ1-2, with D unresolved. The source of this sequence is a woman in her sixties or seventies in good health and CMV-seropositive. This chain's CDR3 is CASSPVLPADYGYTF. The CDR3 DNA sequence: TGTGCCAGCAGCCCTGTCCTTCCTGCGGACTATGGCTACACCTTC.